This is a list of T cell receptor beta chains from one sample in a study of vaccination and CD4 T cells after COVID-19. TCRdb independently ran MiXCR on the PCR reads; one entry per CDR3 protein. The sample includes around 19,000 distinct CDR3 sequences, approximately 67% of them seen just once. Specimen: CD4+ T cells from blood, collected before SARS-CoV-2 vaccination. These receptors all stem from a human donor who had recovered from COVID-19. CDR3s include the opening cysteine and the closing phenylalanine or tryptophan. D genes are given only for firm matches. A row's size may be missing; if present it is once, few, many or a size class.

length	V	D	size	J	CDR3	DNA
14	TRBV20-1	NA	few	TRBJ2-3	CSARVETSLGTQYF	TGCAGTGCTAGAGTGGAGACTTCGCTGGGTACGCAGTATTTT
15	TRBV5-4	NA	NA	TRBJ1-6	CASSLAGGSGSPLHF	TGTGCCAGCAGCTTGGCCGGGGGGAGCGGTTCACCCCTCCACTTT
14	TRBV20-1	NA	NA	TRBJ1-5	CSARGGGGNQPQHF	TGCAGTGCTAGGGGAGGGGGTGGCAACCAGCCCCAGCATTTT
13	TRBV28	NA	NA	TRBJ1-6	CASSFLRDSPLHF	TGTGCCAGCAGTTTCCTCAGGGATTCACCCCTCCACTTT
14	TRBV3-1	NA	NA	TRBJ2-5	CASSQEPSQGTQYF	TGTGCCAGCAGCCAAGAACCTAGCCAAGGGACCCAGTACTTC
15	TRBV6-2/TRBV6-3	TRBD2	NA	TRBJ2-5	CASNGLAGGSRTQYF	TGTGCCAGCAACGGACTAGCGGGAGGGTCACGAACCCAGTACTTC
13	TRBV19	NA	NA	TRBJ2-2	CASSASVGGELFF	TGTGCCAGTAGTGCCTCGGTCGGCGGGGAGCTGTTTTTT
14	TRBV20-1	NA	NA	TRBJ2-1	CSAARLVYYNEQFF	TGCAGTGCCGCCAGACTAGTGTACTACAATGAGCAGTTCTTC
14	TRBV7-9	TRBD1	NA	TRBJ2-3	CASRMGQAPDTQYF	TGTGCCAGCCGAATGGGACAGGCTCCAGATACGCAGTATTTT
13	TRBV7-6	NA	NA	TRBJ2-1	CASSFGTGYEQFF	TGTGCCAGCAGCTTTGGAACAGGGTATGAGCAGTTCTTC
14	TRBV28	TRBD2	NA	TRBJ2-5	CASSPSGIGETQYF	TGTGCCAGCAGTCCTAGCGGGATCGGAGAGACCCAGTACTTC
14	TRBV12-3/TRBV12-4	TRBD1	NA	TRBJ2-4	CASSLRTGGNIQYF	TGTGCCAGCAGTTTACGGACAGGGGGAAACATTCAGTACTTC
14	TRBV20-1	NA	NA	TRBJ1-2	CSASKVQGRAGYTF	TGCAGTGCTTCTAAGGTCCAGGGTAGGGCTGGCTACACCTTC
19	TRBV27	TRBD2	NA	TRBJ2-2	CASSPISGRSLLSPGELFF	TGTGCCAGCAGTCCTATTAGCGGGAGGTCCCTTCTGAGTCCCGGGGAGCTGTTTTTT
17	TRBV19	TRBD2	NA	TRBJ2-3	CASSKDPSGSVADTQYF	TGTGCCAGTAGTAAGGACCCTAGCGGGAGTGTAGCAGATACGCAGTATTTT
14	TRBV11-1	TRBD1	NA	TRBJ2-5	CATKDRGGSETQYF	TGTGCCACGAAGGACAGGGGAGGATCAGAGACCCAGTACTTC
15	TRBV6-1	NA	few	TRBJ1-3	CASSTQGVLGNTIYF	TGTGCCAGCAGTACCCAGGGTGTCCTTGGAAACACCATATATTTT
15	TRBV19	TRBD1	NA	TRBJ1-5	CASSGNRDSDQPQHF	TGTGCCAGTAGCGGAAACCGGGACAGCGATCAGCCCCAGCATTTT
16	TRBV18	NA	NA	TRBJ1-2	CASSQTGTKSNYGYTF	TGTGCCAGCTCACAGACCGGGACCAAATCTAACTATGGCTACACCTTC
13	TRBV7-6	TRBD1	NA	TRBJ1-2	CASSSGTGDGYTF	TGTGCCAGCAGCTCCGGGACAGGGGATGGCTACACCTTC
16	TRBV12-3/TRBV12-4	NA	NA	TRBJ1-2	CASSSRGRGVHYGYTF	TGTGCCAGCAGCTCCCGGGGGAGGGGTGTGCACTATGGCTACACCTTC
13	TRBV7-2	NA	few	TRBJ1-1	CASSPRRGAEAFF	TGTGCCAGCAGCCCAAGACGGGGTGCTGAAGCTTTCTTT
11	TRBV5-5	NA	NA	TRBJ1-5	CASSGPAIGHF	TGTGCCAGCAGCGGGCCGGCGATCGGGCATTTT
14	TRBV29-1	TRBD2	few	TRBJ2-5	CSVARLAGAETQYF	TGCAGCGTTGCCCGTCTAGCGGGAGCAGAGACCCAGTACTTC
16	TRBV28	NA	few	TRBJ2-7	CASSPTLGPSSYEQYF	TGTGCCAGCAGTCCCACCCTCGGGCCTTCCTCCTACGAGCAGTACTTC